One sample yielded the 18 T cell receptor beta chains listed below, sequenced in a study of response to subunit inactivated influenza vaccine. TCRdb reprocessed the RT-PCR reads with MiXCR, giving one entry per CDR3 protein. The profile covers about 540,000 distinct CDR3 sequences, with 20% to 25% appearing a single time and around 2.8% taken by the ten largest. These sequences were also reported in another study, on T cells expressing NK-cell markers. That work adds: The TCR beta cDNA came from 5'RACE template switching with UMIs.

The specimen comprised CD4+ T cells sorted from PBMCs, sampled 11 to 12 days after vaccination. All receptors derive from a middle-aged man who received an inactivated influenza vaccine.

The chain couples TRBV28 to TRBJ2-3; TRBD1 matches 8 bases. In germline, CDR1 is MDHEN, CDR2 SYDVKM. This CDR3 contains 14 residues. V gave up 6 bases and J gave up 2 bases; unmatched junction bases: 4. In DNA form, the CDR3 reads TGTGCCAGCAGAGACAGGGGTAACACAGATACGCAGTATTTT. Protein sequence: CASRDRGNTDTQYF.

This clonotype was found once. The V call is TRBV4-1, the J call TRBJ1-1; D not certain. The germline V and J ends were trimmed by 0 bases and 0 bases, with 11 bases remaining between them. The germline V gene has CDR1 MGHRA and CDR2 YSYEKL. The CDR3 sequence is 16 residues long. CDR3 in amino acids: CASSQEYIGVNTEAFF. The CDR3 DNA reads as TGCGCCAGCAGCCAAGAATATATAGGAGTGAACACTGAAGCTTTCTTT.

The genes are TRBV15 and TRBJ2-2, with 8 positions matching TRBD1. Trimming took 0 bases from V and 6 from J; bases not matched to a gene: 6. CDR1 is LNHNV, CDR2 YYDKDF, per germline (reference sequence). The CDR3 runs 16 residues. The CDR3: CATSRDRTGFAGELFF. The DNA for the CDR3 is TGTGCCACCAGCAGAGACAGGACAGGGTTTGCCGGGGAGCTGTTTTTT. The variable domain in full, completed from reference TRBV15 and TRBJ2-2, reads DAMVIQNPRYQVTQFGKPVTLSCSQTLNHNVMYWYQQKSSQAPKLLFHYYDKDFNNEADTPDNFQSRRPNTSFCFLDIRSPGLGDTAMYLCATSRDRTGFAGELFFGEGSRLTVL.

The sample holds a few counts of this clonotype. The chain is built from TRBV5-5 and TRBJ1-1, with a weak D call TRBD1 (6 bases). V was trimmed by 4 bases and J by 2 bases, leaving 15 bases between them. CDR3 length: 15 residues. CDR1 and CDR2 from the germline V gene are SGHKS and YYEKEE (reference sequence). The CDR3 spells CASSRDPGTNTEAFF. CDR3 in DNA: TGTGCCAGCAGCCGAGATCCGGGGACAAACACTGAAGCTTTCTTT. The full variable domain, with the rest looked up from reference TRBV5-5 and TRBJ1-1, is DAGVTQSPTHLIKTRGQQVTLRCSPISGHKSVSWYQQVLGQGPQFIFQYYEKEERGRGNFPDRFSARQFPNYSSELNVNALLLGDSALYLCASSRDPGTNTEAFFGQGTRLTVV.

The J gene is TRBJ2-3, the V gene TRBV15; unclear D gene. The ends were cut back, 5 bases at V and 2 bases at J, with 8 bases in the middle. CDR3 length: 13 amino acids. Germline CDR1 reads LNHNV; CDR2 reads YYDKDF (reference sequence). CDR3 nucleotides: TGTGCCACCAGCTGGGCACCCACAGATACGCAGTATTTT. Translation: CATSWAPTDTQYF.

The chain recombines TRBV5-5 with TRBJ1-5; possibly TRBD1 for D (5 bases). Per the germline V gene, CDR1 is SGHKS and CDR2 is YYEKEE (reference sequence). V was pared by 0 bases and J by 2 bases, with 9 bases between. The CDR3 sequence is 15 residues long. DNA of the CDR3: TGTGCCAGCAGCTTGGCAGCGGGGGGCAATCAGCCCCAGCATTTT. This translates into CASSLAAGGNQPQHF.

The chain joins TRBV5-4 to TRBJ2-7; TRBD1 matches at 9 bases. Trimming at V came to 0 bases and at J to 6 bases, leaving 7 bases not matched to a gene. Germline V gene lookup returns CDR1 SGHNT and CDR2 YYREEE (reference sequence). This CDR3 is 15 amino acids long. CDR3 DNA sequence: TGTGCCAGCAGCTTGGCACAGGGGGCGCGCTCCGAGCAGTACTTC. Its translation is CASSLAQGARSEQYF.

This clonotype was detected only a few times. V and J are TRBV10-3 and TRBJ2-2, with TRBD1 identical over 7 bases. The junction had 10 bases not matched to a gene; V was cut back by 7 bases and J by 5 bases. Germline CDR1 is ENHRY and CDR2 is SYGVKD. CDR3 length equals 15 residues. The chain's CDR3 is CAIMSAGGSTGELFF. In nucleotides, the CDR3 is TGTGCCATCATGTCTGCAGGGGGTAGTACCGGGGAGCTGTTTTTT.

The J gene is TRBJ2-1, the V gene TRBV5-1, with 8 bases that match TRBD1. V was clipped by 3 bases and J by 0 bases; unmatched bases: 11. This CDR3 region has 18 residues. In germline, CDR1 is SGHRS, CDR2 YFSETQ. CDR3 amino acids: CASSSTGQVKSSYNEQFF. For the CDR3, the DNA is TGCGCCAGCAGCTCAACGGGACAGGTCAAGAGCTCCTACAATGAGCAGTTCTTC.

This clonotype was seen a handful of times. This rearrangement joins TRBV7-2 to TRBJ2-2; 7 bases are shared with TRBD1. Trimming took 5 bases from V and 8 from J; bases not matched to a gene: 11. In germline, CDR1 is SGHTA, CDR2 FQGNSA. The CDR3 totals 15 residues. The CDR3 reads CASSRKGGYGGELFF. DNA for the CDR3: TGTGCCAGCAGCCGTAAAGGGGGCTACGGGGGGGAGCTGTTTTTT.

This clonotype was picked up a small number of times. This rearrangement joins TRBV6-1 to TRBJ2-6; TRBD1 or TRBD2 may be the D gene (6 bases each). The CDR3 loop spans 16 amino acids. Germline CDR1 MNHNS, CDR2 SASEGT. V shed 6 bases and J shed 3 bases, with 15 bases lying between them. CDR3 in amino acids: CASSKRRGDGANVLTF. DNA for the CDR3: TGTGCCAGCAGCAAAAGAAGGGGGGATGGGGCCAACGTCCTGACTTTC.

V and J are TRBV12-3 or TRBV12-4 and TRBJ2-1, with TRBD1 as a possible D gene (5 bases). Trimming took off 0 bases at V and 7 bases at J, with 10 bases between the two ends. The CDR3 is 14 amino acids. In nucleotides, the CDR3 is TGTGCCAGCAGTTTAGCCCGGCGACAGAATGAGCAGTTCTTC. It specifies CASSLARRQNEQFF.

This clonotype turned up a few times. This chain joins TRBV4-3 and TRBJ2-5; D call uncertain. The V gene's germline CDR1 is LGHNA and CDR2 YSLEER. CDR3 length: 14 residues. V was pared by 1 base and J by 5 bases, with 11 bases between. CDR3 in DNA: TGCGCCAGCAGCCAAGGTCCCTCACGGGAGACCCAGTACTTC. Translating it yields CASSQGPSRETQYF.

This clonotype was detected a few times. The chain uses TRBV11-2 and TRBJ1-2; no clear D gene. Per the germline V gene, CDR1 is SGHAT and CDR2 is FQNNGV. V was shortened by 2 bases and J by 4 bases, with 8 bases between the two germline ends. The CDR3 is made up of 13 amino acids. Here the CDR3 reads CASSLSETYGYTF. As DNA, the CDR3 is TGTGCCAGCAGCTTATCAGAAACCTATGGCTACACCTTC. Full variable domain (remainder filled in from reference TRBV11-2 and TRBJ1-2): EAGVAQSPRYKIIEKRQSVAFWCNPISGHATLYWYQQILGQGPKLLIQFQNNGVVDDSQLPKDRFSAERLKGVDSTLKIQPAKLEDSAVYLCASSLSETYGYTFGSGTRLTVV.

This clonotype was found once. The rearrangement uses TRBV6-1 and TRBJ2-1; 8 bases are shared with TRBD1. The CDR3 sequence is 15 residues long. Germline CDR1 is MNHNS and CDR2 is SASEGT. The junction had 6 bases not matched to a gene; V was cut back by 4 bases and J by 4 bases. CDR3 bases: TGTGCCAGCAGTGCCGGGACAGGACCATACAATGAGCAGTTCTTC. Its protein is CASSAGTGPYNEQFF.

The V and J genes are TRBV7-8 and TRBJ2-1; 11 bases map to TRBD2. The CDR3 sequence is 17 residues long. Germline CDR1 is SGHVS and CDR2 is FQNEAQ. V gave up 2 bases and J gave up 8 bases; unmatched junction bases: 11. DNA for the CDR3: TGTGCCAGCAGCTTAAAAACACGACTAGCGGGGACCCATGAGCAGTTCTTC. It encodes CASSLKTRLAGTHEQFF.

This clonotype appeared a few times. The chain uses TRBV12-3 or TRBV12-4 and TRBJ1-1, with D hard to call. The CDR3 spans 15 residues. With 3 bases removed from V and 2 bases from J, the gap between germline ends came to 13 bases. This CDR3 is CASSFNQLQNTEAFF. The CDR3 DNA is TGTGCCAGCAGTTTCAATCAACTCCAAAACACTGAAGCTTTCTTT.

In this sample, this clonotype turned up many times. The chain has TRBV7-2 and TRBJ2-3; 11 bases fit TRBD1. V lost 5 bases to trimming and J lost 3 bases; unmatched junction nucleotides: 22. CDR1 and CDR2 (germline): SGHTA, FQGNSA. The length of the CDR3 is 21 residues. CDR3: CASSPTPGQGDGSYRTDTQYF. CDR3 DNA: TGTGCCAGCAGCCCGACCCCGGGACAGGGGGATGGTTCGTATAGAACAGATACGCAGTATTTT.